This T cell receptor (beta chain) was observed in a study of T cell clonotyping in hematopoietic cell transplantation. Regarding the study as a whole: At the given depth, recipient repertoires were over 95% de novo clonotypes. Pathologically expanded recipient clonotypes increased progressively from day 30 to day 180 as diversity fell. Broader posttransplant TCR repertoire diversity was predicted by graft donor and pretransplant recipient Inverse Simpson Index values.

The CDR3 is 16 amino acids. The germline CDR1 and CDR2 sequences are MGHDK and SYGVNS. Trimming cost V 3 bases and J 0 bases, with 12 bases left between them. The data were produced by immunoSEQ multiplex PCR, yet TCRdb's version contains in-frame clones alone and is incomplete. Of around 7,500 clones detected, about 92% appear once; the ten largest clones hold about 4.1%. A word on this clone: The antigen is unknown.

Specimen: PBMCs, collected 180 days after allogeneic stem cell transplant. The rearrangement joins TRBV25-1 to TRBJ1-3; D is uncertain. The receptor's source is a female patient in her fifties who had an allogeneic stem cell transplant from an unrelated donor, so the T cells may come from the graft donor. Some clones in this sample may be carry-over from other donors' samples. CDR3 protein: CASSDLSPFSGNTIYF. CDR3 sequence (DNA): TGTGCCAGCAGTGACCTATCGCCGTTCTCTGGAAACACCATATATTTT.